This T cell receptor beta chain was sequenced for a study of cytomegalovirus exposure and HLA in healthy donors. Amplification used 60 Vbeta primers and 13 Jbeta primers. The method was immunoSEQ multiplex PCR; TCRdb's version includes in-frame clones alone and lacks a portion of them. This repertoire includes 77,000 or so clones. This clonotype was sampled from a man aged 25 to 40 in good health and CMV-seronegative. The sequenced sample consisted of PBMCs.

Written as DNA, the CDR3 is TGTGCCAGCAGCTGGACAGGGGAAAAACTGTTTTTT. It specifies CASSWTGEKLFF. The rearrangement joins TRBV7-9 to TRBJ1-4; 8 bases match TRBD1. Germline values: CDR1 SEHNR, CDR2 FQNEAQ (reference sequence). The J segment lost 8 bases and the V segment lost 4 bases, leaving 0 bases of the junction unmatched. The CDR3 covers 12 residues.